Here is one T cell receptor beta chain with its context. Its target is unknown. This sample is drawn from a study of T cells after posttransplantation cyclophosphamide. Study results and limitations: Recipient CMV seropositivity and CMV reactivation strongly tracked TRB clonality. Later post-transplant blood repertoires were often dominated by donor CD8+ memory clones. TRB overlap between skin or GI tissue T cells and blood was limited.

Trimming took off 5 bases at V and 5 bases at J, with 15 bases between the two ends. Germline-derived CDR1 and CDR2 are SEHNR and FQNEAQ (reference sequence). The CDR3 length is 14 residues. Treatment was busulfan-fludarabine conditioning, a marrow graft, and cyclophosphamide on days +3 and +4. Repertoires were generated with immunoSEQ multiplex PCR, while TCRdb's copy carries only in-frame clones and drops some. The sample contains approximately 20,000 clones, around 90% of which appear only once. The TCR originated in a female patient in her 40s who received an allogeneic stem cell transplant from a related donor, was CMV-positive, and had no GVHD. The graft donor may account for some of the T cells. V is TRBV7-9 and J is TRBJ1-2, with D perhaps matching TRBD1 (5 bases). Material: PBMCs, obtained after allogeneic stem cell transplant with posttransplant cyclophosphamide. The CDR3 sequence: CASSPGEGRYGYTF. The DNA for the CDR3 is TGTGCCAGCAGCCCCGGGGAGGGGAGGTATGGCTACACCTTC.